This T cell receptor beta chain was sequenced during a study of shared clonotypes between healthy human individuals. Clones were sequenced by immunoSEQ multiplex PCR, and TCRdb holds only the in-frame ones, with some missing. The sample lists under 850,000 clones, 55% to 75% occurring once. The sequencing sample was made of memory CD4+ T cells sorted from blood. The sample's subset: CD45RA-negative fraction. This TCR was sampled from a woman under 40 in good health.

The CDR3 region is CASRALASYEQYF. The CDR3 DNA sequence: TGCGCCAGCAGAGCACTAGCGAGCTACGAGCAGTACTTC. The J gene is TRBJ2-7, the V gene TRBV4-1; 7 bases fit TRBD2. CDR3 length: 13 residues. V dropped 6 bases and J dropped 3; count of bases not matched to a gene: 5. Germline V gives CDR1 MGHRA, CDR2 YSYEKL.